Below are 21 T cell receptor beta chains sequenced from a single sample in a study of cytomegalovirus exposure and HLA in healthy donors. Sequencing used immunoSEQ multiplex PCR; TCRdb keeps in-frame clones, though not all of them. The sample lists about 78,000 clones; 90% to 96% were seen once. The sample comprised PBMCs. Receptors were obtained from a man between 18 and 29 years old in good health and CMV-seropositive.

This clone has just a few counts. This chain links TRBV2 with TRBJ2-7; 9 bases line up with TRBD1. Germline-derived CDR1 and CDR2 are SNHLY and FYNNEI. V gave up 5 bases and J gave up 4 bases; unmatched junction bases: 6. This CDR3 contains 14 residues. The CDR3 loop reads CASSLDRGGYEQYF. The CDR3 DNA sequence: TGTGCCAGCAGTCTCGACAGGGGGGGATACGAGCAGTACTTC. Full variable domain (remainder filled in from reference TRBV2 and TRBJ2-7): EPEVTQTPSHQVTQMGQEVILRCVPISNHLYFYWYRQILGQKVEFLVSFYNNEISEKSEIFDDQFSVERPDGSNFTLKIRSTKLEDSAMYFCASSLDRGGYEQYFGPGTRLTVT.

The rearrangement uses TRBV5-8 and TRBJ2-6, with TRBD1 matching over 8 bases. The germline gives CDR1 SGHTS, CDR2 YDEGEE. Trimming removed 5 bases from V and 1 base from J; junction bases left unmatched: 8. CDR3 size: 17 residues. The CDR3 DNA is TGTGCCAGCAGTACGACAGGGGTACCTTCTGGGGCCAACGTCCTGACTTTC. Translating it yields CASSTTGVPSGANVLTF. Full variable domain (missing parts from reference TRBV5-8 and TRBJ2-6): EAGVTQSPTHLIKTRGQQATLRCSPISGHTSVYWYQQALGLGLQFLLWYDEGEERNRGNFPPRFSGRQFPNYSSELNVNALELEDSALYLCASSTTGVPSGANVLTFGAGSRLTVL.

The rearrangement uses TRBV7-9 and TRBJ1-5, with D unclear. Per germline, CDR1 SEHNR and CDR2 FQNEAQ (reference sequence). Trimming removed 1 base at V and 5 bases at J, with 3 bases between. The CDR3 has 12 residues. In DNA form, the CDR3 reads TGTGCCAGCAGCTTAGGGCATCAGCCCCAGCATTTT. This encodes CASSLGHQPQHF.

The rearrangement joins TRBV6-5 to TRBJ2-7; 8 bases line up with TRBD1. This CDR3 has 15 residues. The germline gives CDR1 MNHEY, CDR2 SVGAGI. V lost 1 base and J lost 2; bases outside the gene matches: 4. Here the CDR3 DNA reads TGTGCCAGCAGTTACTATAGGACAGGGACCTACGAGCAGTACTTC. This gives the protein CASSYYRTGTYEQYF.

The sample holds one count of this clone. The chain employs TRBV7-6 and TRBJ2-7, with a possible D match to TRBD1 (5 bases). Germline CDR1 and CDR2: SGHVS and FNYEAQ. The CDR3 runs 13 residues. V shed 1 base and J shed 6 bases, with 10 bases lying between them. The CDR3 loop is CASSLGQKGEQYF. The CDR3 region has the DNA TGTGCCAGCAGCTTAGGACAGAAAGGCGAGCAGTACTTC.

The chain joins TRBV7-8 to TRBJ2-5; TRBD2 agrees at 13 bases. The CDR3 is 22 amino acids. Germline CDR1 is SGHVS and CDR2 is FQNEAQ. J lost 7 bases, V lost 1 base, and 24 bases had no gene match. DNA of the CDR3: TGTGCCAGCAGCTTAGAAACCCGCCGGGGCGCGCGGCCCAGGACTAGCGGGGGGACCCAGTACTTC. It codes for CASSLETRRGARPRTSGGTQYF.

This sequence joins TRBV19 and TRBJ2-7, with 7 bases fitting TRBD2. Germline V CDR1 and CDR2: LNHDA, SQIVND (reference sequence). V gave up 4 bases and J gave up 7 bases; unmatched junction bases: 10. The length of the CDR3 is 14 residues. In DNA, the CDR3 is TGTGCCAGTAGTACTAGCGGTTCCCTCGAGGAGCAGTACTTC. It encodes CASSTSGSLEEQYF.

This chain connects TRBV5-1 to TRBJ2-5; weak D call: TRBD1 (6 bases). CDR3 length equals 15 residues. Trimming shortened V by 4 bases and J by 5 bases, and 18 bases separated the two germline ends. Germline V lookup: CDR1 SGHRS, CDR2 YFSETQ. CDR3 DNA sequence: TGCGCCAGCAGCCCCCCGTGGGGGCAGAAGGAGACCCAGTACTTC. It specifies CASSPPWGQKETQYF.

The gene calls are TRBV2 and TRBJ2-3, with 7 positions matching TRBD2. Unmatched junction bases numbered 14, after V lost 8 bases and J lost 6 bases. Germline loops: CDR1 SNHLY, CDR2 FYNNEI. The CDR3 extends over 15 amino acids. DNA for the CDR3: TGTGCCAGCCCTAAAGATGGCGGGAGCCCGGATACGCAGTATTTT. Translated: CASPKDGGSPDTQYF.

The chain employs TRBV7-9 and TRBJ2-7, with a tentative D call TRBD1 (5 bases). Trimming cost V 7 bases and J 4 bases, with 8 bases left between them. The CDR3 spans 11 residues. Germline-derived CDR1 and CDR2 are SEHNR and FQNEAQ (reference sequence). CDR3 loop: CASTQGYEQYF. The CDR3 DNA reads as TGTGCCAGCACCCAGGGATACGAGCAGTACTTC.

The V and J genes are TRBV11-2 and TRBJ1-2; TRBD1 is a possible D gene (5 bases). The germline V and J ends were trimmed by 6 bases and 2 bases, with 16 bases remaining between them. The CDR3 is made up of 15 amino acids. Looked up from germline, CDR1 is SGHAT and CDR2 is FQNNGV. The CDR3 sequence: CASSLTGLPNYGYTF. Here the CDR3 DNA reads TGTGCCAGCAGTCTGACGGGACTCCCGAACTATGGCTACACCTTC.

The chain links TRBV4-1 to TRBJ1-2; no clear D. CDR3 length equals 14 residues. Per germline, CDR1 MGHRA and CDR2 YSYEKL. Trimming pared 3 bases from V and 6 bases from J, leaving 14 bases between. The CDR3 sequence is CASSQAAEADGYTF. The CDR3 nucleotides read TGCGCCAGCAGCCAGGCGGCCGAAGCCGATGGCTACACCTTC.

This rearrangement joins TRBV5-1 to TRBJ2-5; tentatively, D is TRBD2 (7 bases). The ends were cut back, 1 base at V and 9 bases at J, with 16 bases in the middle. In germline, CDR1 is SGHRS, CDR2 YFSETQ. The CDR3 contains 14 residues. CDR3: CASSLTGGANAQYF. The CDR3 DNA reads as TGCGCCAGCAGCTTGACGGGGGGCGCGAACGCCCAGTACTTC.

The rearrangement joins TRBV5-1 to TRBJ1-2; D not certain. The CDR3 contains 14 residues. Germline V gene lookup returns CDR1 SGHRS and CDR2 YFSETQ. V shed 4 bases and J shed 2 bases, with 12 bases lying between them. The CDR3 region has the DNA TGCGCCAGCAGCCCGAGTCCGGGGAACTATGGCTACACCTTC. Protein: CASSPSPGNYGYTF.

The chain joins TRBV27 to TRBJ2-7, with a weak D call TRBD1 (5 bases). Germline V lookup: CDR1 MNHEY, CDR2 SMNVEV (reference sequence). The CDR3 is 14 amino acids. With 5 bases removed from V and 3 bases from J, the gap between germline ends came to 14 bases. CDR3 nucleotides: TGTGCCAGCAGTCGCACAGGCGCTGACTACGAGCAGTACTTC. It is translated as CASSRTGADYEQYF.

This chain links TRBV27 with TRBJ1-1; maybe TRBD1 (6 bases). The CDR3 totals 14 residues. Trimming pared 0 bases from V and 6 bases from J, leaving 11 bases between. CDR1 and CDR2 from the germline V gene are MNHEY and SMNVEV (reference sequence). CDR3 nucleotide sequence: TGTGCCAGCAGTTTATCGTTGACAGGAGCTGAAGCTTTCTTT. Its translation is CASSLSLTGAEAFF.

A remark on this clone: The junction shows a germline mismatch at one end, possibly a read error. The chain is built from TRBV10-2 and TRBJ1-2; maybe TRBD1 (5 bases). The CDR3 is 13 amino acids. From germline, CDR1 is WSHSY and CDR2 SAAADI. CDR3 sequence reads: CASIEGRAHGYTF. CDR3 in DNA: TGCGCCAGCATTGAGGGGCGCGCCCATGGCTACACCTTC.

The V gene is TRBV27, the J gene TRBJ2-7; D possibly corresponds to TRBD2 (6 bases). Trimming shortened V by 5 bases and J by 1 base, and 12 bases separated the two germline ends. Germline CDR1 MNHEY, CDR2 SMNVEV (reference sequence). The CDR3 covers 14 residues. CDR3: CASSLGGYSYEQYF. The CDR3, as DNA: TGTGCCAGCAGTCTTGGGGGGTATTCCTACGAGCAGTACTTC.

This clone has a single count. This sequence joins TRBV19 and TRBJ2-1; 9 bases match TRBD1. The CDR3 loop spans 15 amino acids. Trimming cost V 6 bases and J 4 bases; bases outside gene matches: 7. Germline CDR1 and CDR2: LNHDA and SQIVND (reference sequence). The CDR3 DNA sequence: TGTGCCAGTAGGATAACCGGGACAGGGTACAATGAGCAGTTCTTC. Protein product: CASRITGTGYNEQFF.

In nucleotides, the CDR3 is TGTGCCAGCAGGACTAGCGTCCACTACGAGCAGTACTTC. This gives the protein CASRTSVHYEQYF. The chain uses TRBV6-5 and TRBJ2-7, with 8 bases identical to TRBD2. V shed 6 bases, J shed 3 bases, and the junction held 4 bases outside the gene matches. CDR3 size: 13 residues. Germline-derived CDR1 and CDR2 are MNHEY and SVGAGI.

The J gene is TRBJ2-2, the V gene TRBV4-1, with 10 bases lining up with TRBD1. Germline V gene sequence: CDR1 MGHRA, CDR2 YSYEKL. The J segment lost 5 bases and the V segment lost 1 base, leaving 4 bases of the junction unmatched. The CDR3 spans 16 residues. The CDR3 loop reads CASSQGPGQGTGELFF. The CDR3 DNA reads TGCGCCAGCAGCCAAGGTCCGGGACAGGGGACCGGGGAGCTGTTTTTT.